The present T cell receptor (beta chain) was sequenced within a study of neoadjuvant anti-PD-1 for oral cavity cancer. Whole-study context: Before surgery, most patients got three to four biweekly 3 mg/kg nivolumab doses. Study-wide findings and caveats: Higher pretreatment Treg/Th17 ratios tracked higher pretreatment blood clonality.

This clone was detected only a few times. Its antigen is as yet unknown. Time point indicated: after neoadjuvant nivolumab, at surgical resection. The patients had HPV-negative, locally advanced oral cavity squamous cell carcinoma. Six replicates per PBMC sample, mostly from 480 ng of genomic DNA. The table came from immunoSEQ multiplex PCR; TCRdb's copy has only in-frame clones and leaves some out. The data show 9,500 to 15,000 clones, with around 75% seen just once and 2% to 3% held by the top ten. Per germline, CDR1 MGHRA and CDR2 YSYEKL. V lost 0 bases, J lost 7 bases, and 7 bases stayed unmatched. The CDR3 covers 16 residues.

The chain links TRBV4-1 to TRBJ2-5, with TRBD2 matching 11 bases. Sequences were derived from PBMCs, sampled after nivolumab (anti-PD-1) treatment. The clonotype comes from a person between 40 and 79 years old with oral cavity squamous cell carcinoma. The chain's CDR3 is CASSQEASGGYGTQYF. The CDR3 DNA reads TGCGCCAGCAGCCAAGAGGCTAGCGGGGGGTATGGGACCCAGTACTTC.